This T cell receptor beta chain was identified in a study of CXCR3-negative and CXCR3-positive naive CD8 T cells. General study findings and limits: Naive CXCR3-positive cells had TRB CDR3s more hydrophobic than those of CXCR3-negative naive cells. Diversity ran similarly high across both naive subsets but far lower in memory CD8+ cells. Naive CXCR3-negative and CXCR3-positive cells had similar TRBV-TRBJ usage; memory differed.

Per CD8+ T cell subset, triplicate sorts of fewer than 350,000 cells each were done. Phenotypically, naive CD8+ T cells corresponded to CD45RO-CCR7+CD27+CD95-. On this clonotype: Its antigen is still unknown.

Via 5' RACE with UMI labels, TRB cDNA libraries were prepared. After re-calling the 5' RACE reads, TCRdb lists one entry per CDR3 protein, DNA absent. This table holds about 98,000 distinct CDR3 sequences. The CDR3 is made up of 14 amino acids. CDR1 MNHEY and CDR2 SVGAGI come from the germline V gene. The material sequenced was naive CXCR3+ CD8+ T cells from blood. Subset given: CD45RO-CCR7+CD27+CD95- naive CD8+ T cells expressing CXCR3 (TNR3+). The origin of this receptor is a human donor in good health. Some clones in this sample may be carry-over from other donors' samples. V and J are TRBV6-5 and TRBJ2-5; absent DNA, TCRdb's TRBD2 call cannot be checked. Here the CDR3 reads CASSSGGAQETQYF.